Presented here are 9 T cell receptor beta chains from one specimen sequenced in a study of blood T cell repertoires in COVID-19. Using immunoSEQ multiplex PCR, the repertoire was profiled, and TCRdb retains in-frame clones only, with some absent. The top ten clones hold 2.5% of a sample with 200,000 to 300,000 clones, about nine tenths of them seen once. Sequencing was carried out using PBMCs or T cells enriched from blood (not recorded which). All receptors come from a woman aged 40 to 49 with acute COVID-19.

This chain uses TRBV21-1 with TRBJ1-6; the table assigns TRBD1, which was not confirmed against the DNA. TRBV21-1 is a documented pseudogene. The CDR3 is 15 residues long. The CDR3 here is CASSKATGHNSPLHF. CDR3 sequence (DNA): TGTGCCAGCAGCAAAGCGACAGGCCATAATTCACCCCTCCACTTT.

The chain carries TRBV10-2 and TRBJ2-1; 7 nucleotides match TRBD2. V trimming: 0 bases; J trimming: 6 bases; junction bases outside the gene matches: 14. Germline-derived CDR1 and CDR2 are WSHSY and SAAADI. The CDR3 extends over 18 amino acids. CDR3 in amino acids: CASSESGGALGSLNEQFF. CDR3 DNA sequence: TGCGCCAGCAGTGAGTCGGGAGGGGCACTCGGGTCCCTCAATGAGCAGTTCTTC.

V usage is TRBV5-1 and J usage is TRBJ1-5; 7 nucleotides align to TRBD1. The length of the CDR3 is 15 residues. The ends lost 4 bases at V and 0 bases at J; junction bases unmatched: 4. CDR1 and CDR2 from the germline V gene are SGHRS and YFSETQ. The CDR3 DNA is TGCGCCAGCAGCCCGGGACAGCCTAGCAATCAGCCCCAGCATTTT. This encodes CASSPGQPSNQPQHF.

V is TRBV25-1 and J is TRBJ2-7; D gene uncertain. V was cut by 7 bases and J by 6 bases, with 13 bases left in between. The germline CDR1 and CDR2 sequences are MGHDK and SYGVNS. The length of the CDR3 is 12 residues. DNA for the CDR3: TGTGCCAGCACGCCTCTGACGGGCGAGCAGTACTTC. Protein product: CASTPLTGEQYF.

This chain links TRBV10-3 with TRBJ2-2, with TRBD1 matching over 11 bases. The trim removed 4 bases at V and 6 bases at J, leaving 7 bases unmatched. The CDR3 has 16 residues. The germline gives CDR1 ENHRY, CDR2 SYGVKD. The CDR3 nucleotides read TGTGCCATCAGTGCGGTGGGACAGGGGGATTCCGGGGAGCTGTTTTTT. Translated: CAISAVGQGDSGELFF.

This clone was counted once. The chain joins TRBV5-4 to TRBJ2-4; TRBD2 matches 7 bases. The V gene end was trimmed by 4 bases and the J gene end by 9 bases; junction bases not matched to a gene: 13. The CDR3 covers 15 residues. Germline V gene data show CDR1 as SGHNT and CDR2 as YYREEE (reference sequence). As DNA, the CDR3 is TGTGCCAGCAGCCCTTCGACTAGCCGGGATGGCATTCAGTACTTC. Protein product: CASSPSTSRDGIQYF.

V and J are TRBV27 and TRBJ1-4; 8 bases line up with TRBD1. The CDR3 runs to 17 residues. Trimming removed 0 bases from V and 6 bases from J; junction bases left unmatched: 9. Germline values: CDR1 MNHEY, CDR2 SMNVEV (reference sequence). The CDR3 bases are TGTGCCAGCAGTTTATCGATACGGAGACAGGGGTATGAAAAACTGTTTTTT. Protein: CASSLSIRRQGYEKLFF.

Only a few counts were recorded for this clone. The same CDR3 can be traced to other DNA sequences in this sample. The chain joins TRBV18 to TRBJ1-2, with D possibly TRBD1 on 6 matching bases. This CDR3 region has 13 residues. CDR1 and CDR2 (germline): KGHSH, LQKENI. V lost 3 bases to trimming and J lost 2 bases, with 7 bases between them. This CDR3 reads CASSPDRNYGYTF. The CDR3 DNA reads TGTGCCAGCTCACCCGACAGGAACTATGGCTACACCTTC.

The J gene is TRBJ2-1, the V gene TRBV30; D gene unclear. The V end was cut by 7 bases, the J end by 6 bases, with 19 bases between. The CDR3 has 14 amino acids. Germline CDR1 and CDR2: GTSNPN and SVGIG (reference sequence). The CDR3 coding sequence is TGTGCCTTTATCATCCAGAGGCCGCTCAATGAGCAGTTCTTC. It encodes CAFIIQRPLNEQFF.